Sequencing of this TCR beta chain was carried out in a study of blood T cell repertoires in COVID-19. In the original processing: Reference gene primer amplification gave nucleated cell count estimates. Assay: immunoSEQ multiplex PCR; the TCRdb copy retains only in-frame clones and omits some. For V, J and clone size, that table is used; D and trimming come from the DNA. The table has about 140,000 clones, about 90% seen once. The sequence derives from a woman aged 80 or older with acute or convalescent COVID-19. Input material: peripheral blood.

CDR3 in DNA: TGCGCCAGCAGCTCCGGACAGGTCCTCCGAGAGACCCAGTACTTC. Protein sequence: CASSSGQVLRETQYF. The rearrangement joins TRBV5-1 to TRBJ2-5; 7 nucleotides agree with TRBD1. The trim removed 3 bases at V and 4 bases at J, leaving 9 bases unmatched. Germline-derived CDR1 and CDR2 are SGHRS and YFSETQ. The CDR3 spans 15 residues.